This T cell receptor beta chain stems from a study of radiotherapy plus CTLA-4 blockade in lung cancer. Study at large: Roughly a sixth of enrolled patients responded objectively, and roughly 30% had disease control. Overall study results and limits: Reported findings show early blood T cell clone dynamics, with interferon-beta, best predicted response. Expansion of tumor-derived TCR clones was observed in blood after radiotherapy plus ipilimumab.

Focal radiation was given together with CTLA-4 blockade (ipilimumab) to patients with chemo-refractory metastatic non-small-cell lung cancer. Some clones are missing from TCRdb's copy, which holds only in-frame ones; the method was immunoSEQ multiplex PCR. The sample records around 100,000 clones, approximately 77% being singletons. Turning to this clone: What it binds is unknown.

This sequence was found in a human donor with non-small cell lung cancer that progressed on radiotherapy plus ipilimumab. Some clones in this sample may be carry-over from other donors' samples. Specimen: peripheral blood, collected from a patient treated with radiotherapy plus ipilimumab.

The CDR3 nucleotides are TGCGCCAGCAGCTTGGGAGGGACCCAAGAGACCCAGTACTTC. It translates to CASSLGGTQETQYF. The chain combines TRBV5-1 with TRBJ2-5; D may be TRBD1 or TRBD2 (5 bases each). Trimming removed 0 bases at V and 1 base at J, with 7 bases between. Germline CDR1 reads SGHRS; CDR2 reads YFSETQ. The CDR3 is 14 residues long.